A single sample gave rise to the 7 T cell receptor beta chains below, sequenced in a study of blood T cell repertoires in COVID-19. Clones were sequenced by immunoSEQ multiplex PCR, and TCRdb holds only the in-frame ones, with some missing. This table has more than 200,000 clones, approximately 81% appearing once. Material: peripheral blood. The receptors were sampled from an elderly woman with acute or convalescent COVID-19.

The chain recombines TRBV2 with TRBJ1-6; 7 nucleotides agree with TRBD1. V was clipped by 10 bases and J by 4 bases; unmatched bases: 7. CDR3 size: 14 residues. Germline V CDR1 and CDR2: SNHLY, FYNNEI. The chain's CDR3 is CATRQGIYNSPLHF. The CDR3 DNA follows: TGTGCCACGCGACAGGGAATATATAATTCACCCCTCCACTTT. Full variable domain (remainder filled in from reference TRBV2 and TRBJ1-6): EPEVTQTPSHQVTQMGQEVILRCVPISNHLYFYWYRQILGQKVEFLVSFYNNEISEKSEIFDDQFSVERPDGSNFTLKIRSTKLEDSAMYFCATRQGIYNSPLHFGNGTRLTVT.

The rearrangement uses TRBV27 and TRBJ1-5; 7 bases fit TRBD1. The V gene's germline CDR1 is MNHEY and CDR2 SMNVEV (reference sequence). Trimming took 5 bases from V and 2 from J; bases not matched to a gene: 6. The CDR3 has 15 residues. CDR3: CASSAEGAGNQPQHF. The CDR3 coding sequence is TGTGCCAGCAGTGCGGAGGGGGCTGGCAATCAGCCCCAGCATTTT.

The rearrangement joins TRBV12-3 or TRBV12-4 to TRBJ2-1, with no clear D. The CDR3 extends over 11 amino acids. The V end was cut by 6 bases, the J end by 3 bases, with 3 bases between. The CDR3 bases are TGTGCCAGCAGCTTCTACAATGAGCAGTTCTTC. Its protein is CASSFYNEQFF.

This clone has just one count. The gene calls are TRBV6-5 and TRBJ2-7, with no clear D. Germline CDR1 reads MNHEY; CDR2 reads SVGAGI. Trimming pared 6 bases from V and 6 bases from J, leaving 15 bases between. The CDR3 is made up of 13 amino acids. DNA for the CDR3: TGTGCCAGCAGAACAGCCGGCTCGGCCGAGCAGTACTTC. Translation gives CASRTAGSAEQYF.

The chain combines TRBV7-2 with TRBJ1-5; no reliable D call. The CDR3 has 15 residues. V was pared by 1 base and J by 2 bases, with 9 bases between. The germline V gene has CDR1 SGHTA and CDR2 FQGNSA. The CDR3 is CASSLGSSGNQPQHF. Here the CDR3 DNA reads TGTGCCAGCAGCTTAGGTAGCTCCGGCAATCAGCCCCAGCATTTT.

CDR3 coding DNA: TGTGCCAGCAGCTTAAACCCGGGATTCCCGAACAATGAGCAGTTCTTC. This encodes CASSLNPGFPNNEQFF. The chain uses TRBV5-5 and TRBJ2-1, with a weak D call TRBD2 (5 bases). CDR3 length: 16 residues. V lost 2 bases to trimming and J lost 5 bases, with 17 bases between them. Germline V gives CDR1 SGHKS, CDR2 YYEKEE (reference sequence).

The chain couples TRBV19 to TRBJ1-1; a weak D match, TRBD1 (6 bases). Trimming pared 0 bases from V and 10 bases from J, leaving 12 bases between. Germline assignment: CDR1 LNHDA and CDR2 SQIVND (reference sequence). The CDR3 consists of 13 residues. The CDR3 here is CASSIDDRFGAFF. CDR3 DNA: TGTGCCAGTAGTATAGATGACAGGTTTGGAGCTTTCTTT.